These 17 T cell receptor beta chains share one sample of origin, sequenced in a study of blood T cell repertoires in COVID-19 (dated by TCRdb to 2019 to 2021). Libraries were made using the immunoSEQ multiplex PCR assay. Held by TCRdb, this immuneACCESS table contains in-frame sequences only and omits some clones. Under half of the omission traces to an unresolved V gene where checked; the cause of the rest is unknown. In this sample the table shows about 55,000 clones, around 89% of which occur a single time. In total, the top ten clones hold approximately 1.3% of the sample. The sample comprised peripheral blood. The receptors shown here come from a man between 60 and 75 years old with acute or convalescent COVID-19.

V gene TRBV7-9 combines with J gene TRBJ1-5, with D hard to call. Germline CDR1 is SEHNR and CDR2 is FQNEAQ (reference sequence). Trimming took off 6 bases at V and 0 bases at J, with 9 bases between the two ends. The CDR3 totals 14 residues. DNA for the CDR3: TGTGCCAGCAGTAGCAGTAATAGCAATCAGCCCCAGCATTTT. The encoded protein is CASSSSNSNQPQHF.

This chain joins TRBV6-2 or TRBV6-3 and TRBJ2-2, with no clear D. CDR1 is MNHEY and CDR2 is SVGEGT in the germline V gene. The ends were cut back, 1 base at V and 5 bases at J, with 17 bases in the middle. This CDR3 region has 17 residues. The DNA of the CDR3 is TGTGCCAGCAGTTACTTATCCCTAAGGAGTGGGACCGGGGAGCTGTTTTTT. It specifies CASSYLSLRSGTGELFF.

Here the CDR3 DNA reads TGTGCCAGCAGCGCGGACGGGAGCTCCTACGAGCAGTACTTC. This encodes CASSADGSSYEQYF. The chain joins TRBV9 to TRBJ2-7; TRBD2 might be the D (6 bases). Deletions cut 3 bases from V and 0 bases from J, with 10 bases between. The germline V gene encodes CDR1 SGDLS and CDR2 YYNGEE. The CDR3 loop spans 14 amino acids.

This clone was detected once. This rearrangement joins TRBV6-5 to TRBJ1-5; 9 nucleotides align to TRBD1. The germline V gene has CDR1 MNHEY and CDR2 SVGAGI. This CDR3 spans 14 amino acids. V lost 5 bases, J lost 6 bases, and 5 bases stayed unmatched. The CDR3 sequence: CASSPTGGGQPQHF. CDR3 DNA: TGTGCCAGCAGTCCAACAGGGGGCGGTCAGCCCCAGCATTTT.

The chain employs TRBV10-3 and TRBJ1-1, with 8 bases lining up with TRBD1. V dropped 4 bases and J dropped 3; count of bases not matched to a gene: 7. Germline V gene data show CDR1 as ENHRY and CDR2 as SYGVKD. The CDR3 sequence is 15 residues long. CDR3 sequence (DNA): TGTGCCATCAGTGCAAATGACAGGGGTGACACTGAAGCTTTCTTT. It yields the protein CAISANDRGDTEAFF.

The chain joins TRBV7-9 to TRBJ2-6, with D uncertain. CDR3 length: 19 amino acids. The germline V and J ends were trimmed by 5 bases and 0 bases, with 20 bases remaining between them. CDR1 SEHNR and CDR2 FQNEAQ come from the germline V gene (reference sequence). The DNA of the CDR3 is TGTGCCAGCAGCCTTCCGCGGCCTCCCGCAAGCTCTGGGGCCAACGTCCTGACTTTC. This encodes CASSLPRPPASSGANVLTF.

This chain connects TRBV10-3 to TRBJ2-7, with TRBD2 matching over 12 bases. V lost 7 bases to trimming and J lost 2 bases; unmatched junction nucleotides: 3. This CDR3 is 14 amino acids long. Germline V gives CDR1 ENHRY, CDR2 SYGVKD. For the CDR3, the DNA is TGTGCCATCAAATGGACTAGCGGGACCTACGAGCAGTACTTC. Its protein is CAIKWTSGTYEQYF.

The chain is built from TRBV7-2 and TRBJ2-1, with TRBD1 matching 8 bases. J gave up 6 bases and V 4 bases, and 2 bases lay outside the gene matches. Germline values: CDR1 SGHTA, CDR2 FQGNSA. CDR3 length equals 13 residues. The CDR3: CASSWTGINEQFF. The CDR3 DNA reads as TGTGCCAGCAGCTGGACAGGGATCAATGAGCAGTTCTTC.

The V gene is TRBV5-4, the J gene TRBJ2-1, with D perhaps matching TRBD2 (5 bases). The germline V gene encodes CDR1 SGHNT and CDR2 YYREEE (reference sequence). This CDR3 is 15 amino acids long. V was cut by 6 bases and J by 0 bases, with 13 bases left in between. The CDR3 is CASTGSLSSYNEQFF. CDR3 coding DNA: TGTGCCAGCACGGGGTCCCTGAGCTCCTACAATGAGCAGTTCTTC.

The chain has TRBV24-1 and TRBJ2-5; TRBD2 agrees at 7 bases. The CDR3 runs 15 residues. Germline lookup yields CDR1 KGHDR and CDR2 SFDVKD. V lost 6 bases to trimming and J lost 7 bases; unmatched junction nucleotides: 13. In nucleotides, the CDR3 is TGTGCCACCAGTACCCCGGGACTACCGGCGCCGACCCAGTACTTC. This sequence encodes CATSTPGLPAPTQYF.

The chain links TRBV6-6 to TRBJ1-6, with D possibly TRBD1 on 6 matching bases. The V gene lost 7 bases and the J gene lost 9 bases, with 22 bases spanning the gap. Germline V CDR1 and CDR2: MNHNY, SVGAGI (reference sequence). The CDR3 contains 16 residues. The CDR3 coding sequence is TGTGCCAGCACCCCCTCGACGGGACATCTGGGTTCACCCCTCCACTTT. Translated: CASTPSTGHLGSPLHF.

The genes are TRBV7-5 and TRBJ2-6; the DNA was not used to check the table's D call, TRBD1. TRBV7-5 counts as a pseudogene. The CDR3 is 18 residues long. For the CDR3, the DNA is TGTGCCAGAAGCTACCCCCTTACAGGGATCTCTGGGGCCAACGTCCTGACTTTC. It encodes CARSYPLTGISGANVLTF.

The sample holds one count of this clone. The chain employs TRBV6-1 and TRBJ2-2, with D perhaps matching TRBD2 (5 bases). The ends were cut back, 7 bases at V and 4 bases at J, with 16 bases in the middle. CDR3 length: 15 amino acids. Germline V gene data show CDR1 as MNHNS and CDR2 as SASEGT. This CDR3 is CASTPDGKTTGELFF. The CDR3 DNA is TGTGCCAGCACCCCGGACGGGAAGACCACCGGGGAGCTGTTTTTT.

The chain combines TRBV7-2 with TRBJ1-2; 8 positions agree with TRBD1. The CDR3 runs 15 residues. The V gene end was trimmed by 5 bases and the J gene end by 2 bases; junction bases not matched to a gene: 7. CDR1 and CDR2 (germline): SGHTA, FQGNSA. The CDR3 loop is CASSQPGQENYGYTF. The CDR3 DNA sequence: TGTGCCAGCAGCCAACCGGGACAGGAGAACTATGGCTACACCTTC.

The CDR3 reads CASSPSGATRTDTQYF. The DNA for the CDR3 is TGTGCCAGCAGCCCTAGCGGGGCTACGCGCACAGATACGCAGTATTTT. The rearrangement joins TRBV5-6 to TRBJ2-3; 9 bases match TRBD2. V lost 4 bases and J lost 1; bases outside the gene matches: 7. This CDR3 region has 16 residues. CDR1 and CDR2 (germline): SGHDT, YYEEEE.

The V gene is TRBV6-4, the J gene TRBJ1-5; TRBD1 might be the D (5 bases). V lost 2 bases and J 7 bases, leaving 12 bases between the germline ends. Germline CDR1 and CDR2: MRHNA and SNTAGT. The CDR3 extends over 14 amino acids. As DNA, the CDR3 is TGTGCCAGCAGTGACGGCAGGGTGGGCCAGCCCCAGCATTTT. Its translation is CASSDGRVGQPQHF.

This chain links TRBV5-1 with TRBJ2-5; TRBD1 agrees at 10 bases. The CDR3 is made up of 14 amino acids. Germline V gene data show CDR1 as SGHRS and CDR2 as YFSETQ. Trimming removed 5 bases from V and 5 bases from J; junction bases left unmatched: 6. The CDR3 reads CASSLDRGRETQYF. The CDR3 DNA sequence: TGCGCCAGCAGTTTAGACAGGGGGCGGGAGACCCAGTACTTC.